Below, 30 T cell receptor beta chains from the same sample are listed, as sequenced in a study of blood T cell repertoires in COVID-19. The data were produced by immunoSEQ multiplex PCR, yet TCRdb's version contains in-frame clones alone and is incomplete. The sample has 400,000 to 500,000 clones, 70% to 90% seen once; the top ten hold approximately 1.5%. The sample consisted of PBMCs or T cells enriched from blood (not recorded which). The receptors stem from a woman between 18 and 29 years old who had been exposed to COVID-19.

CDR3 nucleotides: TGTGCCAGCAGCAACCCCAGGGCTGCTTTCTTT. It specifies CASSNPRAAFF. The rearrangement uses TRBV6-5 and TRBJ1-1; TRBD1 might be the D (5 bases). Germline V gives CDR1 MNHEY, CDR2 SVGAGI. V lost 6 bases and J lost 11, with 13 bases in between. The CDR3 has 11 amino acids.

In DNA form, the CDR3 reads TGTGCCAGCAGTTATGAGGCAGGGGCGTACACTGAAGCTTTCTTT. Translating it yields CASSYEAGAYTEAFF. The rearrangement uses TRBV6-2 or TRBV6-3 and TRBJ1-1; maybe TRBD1 (6 bases). The CDR3 has 15 residues. Trimming removed 3 bases from V and 3 bases from J, with 14 bases in between. CDR1 and CDR2 (germline): MNHEY, SVGEGT.

This clone was found a few times. The gene calls are TRBV6-1 and TRBJ2-6; D perhaps matches TRBD1 (6 bases). Trimming removed 4 bases from V and 0 bases from J, with 13 bases in between. The length of the CDR3 is 17 residues. Looked up from germline, CDR1 is MNHNS and CDR2 is SASEGT. For the CDR3, the DNA is TGTGCCAGCAGTGCCCCCGTACAGGGCTCTGGGGCCAACGTCCTGACTTTC. Protein sequence: CASSAPVQGSGANVLTF.

The chain couples TRBV4-1 to TRBJ1-4; a weak D match, TRBD1 (6 bases). Trimming stripped 3 bases from V and 6 bases from J, with 17 bases between. The CDR3 sequence is 16 residues long. Germline V gene data show CDR1 as MGHRA and CDR2 as YSYEKL. This CDR3 reads CASSQIRVGADEKLFF. CDR3 DNA: TGCGCCAGCAGCCAGATCCGGGTGGGGGCGGATGAAAAACTGTTTTTT.

This chain links TRBV9 with TRBJ2-1, with TRBD2 identical over 10 bases. This CDR3 comprises 15 residues. The V segment lost 3 bases and the J segment 6 bases; nucleotides outside the gene matches: 6. Germline V gene data show CDR1 as SGDLS and CDR2 as YYNGEE. The CDR3 spells CASSAGTSVANEQFF. The CDR3 coding sequence is TGTGCCAGCAGCGCCGGGACTAGCGTAGCCAATGAGCAGTTCTTC.

This clone has only a few counts. This sequence joins TRBV7-9 and TRBJ2-1; possible D gene TRBD2, 6 bases. Germline V gene lookup returns CDR1 SEHNR and CDR2 FQNEAQ (reference sequence). V lost 5 bases and J lost 8, with 10 bases in between. The CDR3 runs to 12 residues. CDR3 sequence reads: CASSHSGDEQFF. Here the CDR3 DNA reads TGTGCCAGCAGCCACTCGGGAGATGAGCAGTTCTTC.

The rearrangement joins TRBV7-2 to TRBJ2-1, with D possibly TRBD2 on 6 matching bases. CDR1 and CDR2 (germline): SGHTA, FQGNSA. This CDR3 is built from 15 residues. The ends were cut back, 5 bases at V and 3 bases at J, with 14 bases in the middle. The DNA of the CDR3 is TGTGCCAGCAGCGGATCCGGGACTCTCTACAATGAGCAGTTCTTC. Its translation: CASSGSGTLYNEQFF.

Regarding this clone: A read error may account for a junction end that differs from germline. The CDR3, as DNA: TGTGCTAGCAGCCCCCTCGGTCGGAGCACAGATACGCAGTATTTT. It codes for CASSPLGRSTDTQYF. The rearrangement uses TRBV7-7 and TRBJ2-3; D ambiguous. This CDR3 comprises 15 residues. Germline V gives CDR1 SSHAT, CDR2 FNYEAQ (reference sequence).

The V call is TRBV4-2, the J call TRBJ2-3; D is unresolved. CDR1 LGHNA and CDR2 YNFKEQ come from the germline V gene. The CDR3 runs to 11 residues. Trimming removed 0 bases from V and 10 bases from J, with 5 bases in between. In DNA form, the CDR3 reads TGTGCCAGCAGCCAAGACCGGGCGCAGTATTTT. It encodes CASSQDRAQYF.

The chain employs TRBV27 and TRBJ1-4, with 8 bases matching TRBD1. The CDR3 is 18 residues long. Unmatched junction bases numbered 20, after V lost 7 bases and J lost 7 bases. Germline V lookup: CDR1 MNHEY, CDR2 SMNVEV (reference sequence). The CDR3 sequence is CASILSTPQGATFEKLFF. As DNA, the CDR3 is TGTGCCAGCATCCTTTCCACGCCTCAGGGGGCGACTTTTGAAAAACTGTTTTTT.

The chain's CDR3 is CASSQVGIAGGREQYF. CDR3 DNA sequence: TGTGCCAGCAGCCAAGTAGGCATAGCGGGAGGGCGGGAGCAGTACTTC. The rearrangement joins TRBV4-2 to TRBJ2-7, with 11 bases that match TRBD2. This CDR3 is built from 16 residues. Trimming removed 1 base from V and 7 bases from J; junction bases left unmatched: 9. The germline gives CDR1 LGHNA, CDR2 YNFKEQ.

J is TRBJ2-7 and V is TRBV9; 12 bases line up with TRBD2. J was trimmed by 3 bases and V by 0 bases; bases with no gene match: 1. The CDR3 is made up of 15 amino acids. The germline gives CDR1 SGDLS, CDR2 YYNGEE. The CDR3 nucleotides are TGTGCCAGCAGCGTAGGGACTAGCGGGGTCTACGAGCAGTACTTC. It yields the protein CASSVGTSGVYEQYF. The full variable domain, completed using reference TRBV9 and TRBJ2-7, is DSGVTQTPKHLITATGQRVTLRCSPRSGDLSVYWYQQSLDQGLQFLIQYYNGEERAKGNILERFSAQQFPDLHSELNLSSLELGDSALYFCASSVGTSGVYEQYFGPGTRLTVT.

CDR3 sequence reads: CASSPGAPIDTQYF. In DNA form, the CDR3 reads TGTGCCAGTAGTCCAGGGGCCCCCATCGATACGCAGTATTTT. The V and J genes are TRBV19 and TRBJ2-3; a weak D match, TRBD1 (6 bases). This CDR3 contains 14 residues. Germline lookup yields CDR1 LNHDA and CDR2 SQIVND (reference sequence). The ends were cut back, 5 bases at V and 6 bases at J, with 15 bases in the middle. The full variable domain, in which reference TRBV19 and TRBJ2-3 provide the parts outside the CDR3, is DGGITQSPKYLFRKEGQNVTLSCEQNLNHDAMYWYRQDPGQGLRLIYYSQIVNDFQKGDIAEGYSVSREKKESFPLTVTSAQKNPTAFYLCASSPGAPIDTQYFGPGTRLTVL.

The V gene is TRBV14, the J gene TRBJ2-1, with 7 bases that match TRBD1. The CDR3 totals 14 residues. V lost 4 bases and J lost 5; bases outside the gene matches: 5. CDR1 is SGHDN and CDR2 is FVKESK in the germline V gene. The CDR3 nucleotides are TGTGCCAGCAGCCCGACAGGGTACAACAATGAGCAGTTCTTC. This translates into CASSPTGYNNEQFF.

Only one count was recorded for this clone. The chain has TRBV19 and TRBJ1-1; unclear D gene. This CDR3 spans 15 amino acids. Trimming stripped 1 base from V and 0 bases from J, with 9 bases between. Germline V gives CDR1 LNHDA, CDR2 SQIVND (reference sequence). DNA for the CDR3: TGTGCCAGTAGTATAGTCGGCAGGTTGAACACTGAAGCTTTCTTT. This codes for CASSIVGRLNTEAFF.

CDR3 sequence: CASTGGRYGYTF. CDR3 nucleotides: TGCGCCAGCACGGGGGGCAGGTATGGCTACACCTTC. V is TRBV10-2 and J is TRBJ1-2; D perhaps matches TRBD1 (6 bases). V lost 7 bases and J lost 5, with 11 bases in between. The CDR3 length is 12 residues. Germline V lookup: CDR1 WSHSY, CDR2 SAAADI.

The chain is built from TRBV10-3 and TRBJ2-2; TRBD2 aligns across 13 bases. CDR1 is ENHRY, CDR2 SYGVKD, per germline. Germline trimming cut 11 bases from V and 4 bases from J; bases unmatched to any gene: 4. This CDR3 has 14 amino acids. The CDR3: CAARTSGSTGELFF. The CDR3 nucleotides read TGTGCCGCCCGGACTAGCGGGAGCACCGGGGAGCTGTTTTTT.

As regards this clone: The identical CDR3 is also encoded by other nucleotide sequences in the sample. The V gene is TRBV18, the J gene TRBJ1-5; TRBD1 matches at 7 bases. CDR3 length equals 13 residues. CDR1 is KGHSH, CDR2 LQKENI, per germline. The J segment lost 4 bases and the V segment lost 3 bases, leaving 0 bases of the junction unmatched. CDR3 bases: TGTGCCAGCTCACCGACAGGGAATCAGCCCCAGCATTTT. Amino acid sequence: CASSPTGNQPQHF. Based on the CDR3 plus reference TRBV18 and TRBJ1-5, the full variable domain is NAGVMQNPRHLVRRRGQEARLRCSPMKGHSHVYWYRQLPEEGLKFMVYLQKENIIDESGMPKERFSAEFPKEGPSILRIQQVVRGDSAAYFCASSPTGNQPQHFGDGTRLSIL.

This chain links TRBV5-8 with TRBJ1-5; D gene ambiguous. In germline, CDR1 is SGHTS, CDR2 YDEGEE. V dropped 0 bases and J dropped 5 bases, with 12 bases sitting between them. The CDR3 has 15 residues. The CDR3 is CASSLAYWGDQPQHF. The CDR3 DNA follows: TGTGCCAGCAGCTTGGCCTACTGGGGAGATCAGCCCCAGCATTTT.

The table lists this clone with a few counts. The chain has TRBV7-9 and TRBJ2-1, with D perhaps TRBD2 (5 bases). V lost 4 bases, J lost 0 bases, and 16 bases lay in between. The CDR3 covers 17 residues. Germline values: CDR1 SEHNR, CDR2 FQNEAQ (reference sequence). CDR3 region: CASSSTPFGVSYNEQFF. DNA of the CDR3: TGTGCCAGCAGCTCCACCCCGTTCGGGGTCTCCTACAATGAGCAGTTCTTC.

This chain uses TRBV29-1 with TRBJ1-1; 8 nucleotides line up with TRBD1. Unmatched junction bases numbered 13, after V lost 6 bases and J lost 1 base. The germline gives CDR1 SQVTM, CDR2 ANQGSEA. The length of the CDR3 is 16 residues. The CDR3 DNA is TGCAGCGTCCGACCCGCCCGGACAGGGAAGAACACTGAAGCTTTCTTT. Its protein is CSVRPARTGKNTEAFF.

The V call is TRBV18, the J call TRBJ2-7, with D perhaps TRBD1 (5 bases). Germline CDR1 KGHSH, CDR2 LQKENI. The CDR3 loop spans 15 amino acids. V was trimmed by 1 base and J by 7 bases, leaving 17 bases between them. CDR3 protein: CASSPRLGPQKEQYF. As DNA, the CDR3 is TGTGCCAGCTCACCACGGCTGGGGCCCCAAAAGGAGCAGTACTTC.

This clone occurred once. The rearrangement uses TRBV5-5 and TRBJ1-2; 7 bases are shared with TRBD1. The germline V gene encodes CDR1 SGHKS and CDR2 YYEKEE (reference sequence). With V trimmed by 3 bases and J by 2 bases, 13 bases remained unmatched. This CDR3 region has 17 residues. The CDR3 sequence: CASSSTGETGPNYGYTF. CDR3 bases: TGTGCCAGCAGCTCCACAGGAGAGACAGGGCCAAACTATGGCTACACCTTC.

The chain combines TRBV12-3 or TRBV12-4 with TRBJ1-1; the D is unclear. This CDR3 comprises 13 residues. V was pared by 0 bases and J by 5 bases, with 7 bases between. CDR3 residues: CASSLALRTEAFF. In DNA form, the CDR3 reads TGTGCCAGCAGTTTAGCGTTGAGGACTGAAGCTTTCTTT.

The sample holds a few counts of this clone. The chain joins TRBV7-9 to TRBJ2-7, with TRBD2 matching over 15 bases. Germline CDR1 is SEHNR and CDR2 is FQNEAQ (reference sequence). CDR3 length equals 18 residues. After removal of 4 bases from V and 7 bases from J, the junction contained 14 bases not matched to a gene. This CDR3 is CASSSGLAGGFRHGEQYF. CDR3 nucleotides: TGTGCCAGCAGCTCGGGACTAGCGGGAGGCTTCCGCCATGGGGAGCAGTACTTC. Combining the CDR3 with reference TRBV7-9 and TRBJ2-7 gives the whole variable domain DTGVSQNPRHKITKRGQNVTFRCDPISEHNRLYWYRQTLGQGPEFLTYFQNEAQLEKSRLLSDRFSAERPKGSFSTLEIQRTEQGDSAMYLCASSSGLAGGFRHGEQYFGPGTRLTVT.

The rearrangement uses TRBV7-6 and TRBJ1-2, with a tentative D call TRBD1 (6 bases). V was shortened by 1 base and J by 3 bases, with 12 bases between the two germline ends. This CDR3 has 15 residues. In germline, CDR1 is SGHVS, CDR2 FNYEAQ. The CDR3: CASSLGSTGHYGYTF. The DNA for the CDR3 is TGTGCCAGCAGCTTAGGATCGACAGGCCACTATGGCTACACCTTC. Together with reference TRBV7-6 and TRBJ1-2, the CDR3 gives the full variable domain: GAGVSQSPRYKVTKRGQDVALRCDPISGHVSLYWYRQALGQGPEFLTYFNYEAQQDKSGLPNDRFSAERPEGSISTLTIQRTEQRDSAMYRCASSLGSTGHYGYTFGSGTRLTVV.

J is TRBJ1-2 and V is TRBV9, with D possibly matching TRBD1 (6 bases). The V gene's germline CDR1 is SGDLS and CDR2 YYNGEE. This CDR3 is 16 amino acids long. V was clipped by 0 bases and J by 2 bases, with 14 bases between them. CDR3 region: CASSVGDTGFNYGYTF. The CDR3 DNA follows: TGTGCCAGCAGCGTAGGAGATACAGGGTTCAACTATGGCTACACCTTC. Complete variable domain (other parts from reference TRBV9 and TRBJ1-2): DSGVTQTPKHLITATGQRVTLRCSPRSGDLSVYWYQQSLDQGLQFLIQYYNGEERAKGNILERFSAQQFPDLHSELNLSSLELGDSALYFCASSVGDTGFNYGYTFGSGTRLTVV.

Only one count was recorded for this clone. The chain couples TRBV6-5 to TRBJ2-5; tentatively, D is TRBD2 (5 bases). Trimming stripped 1 base from V and 8 bases from J, with 14 bases between. The germline V gene has CDR1 MNHEY and CDR2 SVGAGI. CDR3 length: 14 residues. CDR3: CASSYWEPGGTQYF. As DNA, the CDR3 is TGTGCCAGCAGTTACTGGGAGCCTGGTGGCACCCAGTACTTC.

The CDR3 sequence: CASRAGTDTYEQYF. The CDR3, as DNA: TGTGCCAGCAGAGCCGGGACAGACACCTACGAGCAGTACTTC. V gene TRBV6-5 combines with J gene TRBJ2-7, with 7 bases that match TRBD1. V shed 6 bases, J shed 2 bases, and the junction held 7 bases outside the gene matches. The germline V gene has CDR1 MNHEY and CDR2 SVGAGI. This CDR3 comprises 14 residues.

The chain uses TRBV4-3 and TRBJ2-2; D might be TRBD2 (5 bases). Germline assignment: CDR1 LGHNA and CDR2 YSLEER. V lost 4 bases and J 5 bases, leaving 23 bases between the germline ends. The CDR3 has 18 residues. The CDR3 DNA follows: TGCGCCAGCAGCCGGAGTCCGCCGGGAAGTGCGGGTACCGGGGAGCTGTTTTTT. Its translation is CASSRSPPGSAGTGELFF.